This TCR beta chain was identified during a study of blood T cell repertoires in COVID-19. This CDR3 has 14 amino acids. Germline V gene lookup returns CDR1 SGHNT and CDR2 YENEEA. Trimming removed 5 bases from V and 4 bases from J, with 14 bases in between. Per the study methods: Using reference gene primer amplification, nucleated cell counts were estimated. Clones were sequenced by immunoSEQ multiplex PCR, and TCRdb holds only the in-frame ones, with some missing. V and J calls and clone size are copied from that table; D and trimming were computed from the DNA. The sample has about 120,000 clones; 75% to 90% are singletons.

The chain employs TRBV11-3 and TRBJ1-2, with a weak D call TRBD1 (6 bases). Sequencing was done on a sample of peripheral blood. The sequence came from an older man with active or convalescent COVID-19. The CDR3 reads CASSPQGSSYGYTF. The CDR3 DNA reads TGTGCCAGCAGCCCCCAGGGGTCGTCCTATGGCTACACCTTC.